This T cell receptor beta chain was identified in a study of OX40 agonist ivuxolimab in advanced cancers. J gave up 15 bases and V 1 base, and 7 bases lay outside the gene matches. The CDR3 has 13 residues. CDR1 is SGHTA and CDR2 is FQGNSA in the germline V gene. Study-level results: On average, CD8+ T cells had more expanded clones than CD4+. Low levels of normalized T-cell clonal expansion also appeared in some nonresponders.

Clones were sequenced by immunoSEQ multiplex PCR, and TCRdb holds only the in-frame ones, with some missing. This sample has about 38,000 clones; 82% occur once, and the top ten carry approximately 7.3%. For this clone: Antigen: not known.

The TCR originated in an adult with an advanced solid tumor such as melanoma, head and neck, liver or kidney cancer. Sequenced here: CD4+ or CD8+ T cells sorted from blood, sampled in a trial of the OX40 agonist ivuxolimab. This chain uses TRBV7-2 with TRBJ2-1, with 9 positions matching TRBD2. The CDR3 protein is CASSLVGVTSGFF. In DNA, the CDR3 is TGTGCCAGCAGCTTAGTTGGTGTGACTAGCGGGTTCTTC. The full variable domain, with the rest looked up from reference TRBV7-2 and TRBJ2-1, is GAGVSQSPSNKVTEKGKDVELRCDPISGHTALYWYRQSLGQGLEFLIYFQGNSAPDKSGLPSDRFSAERTGGSVSTLTIQRTQQEDSAVYLCASSLVGVTSGFFGPGTRLTVL.